The 24 T cell receptor beta chains presented below share a single source sample, sequenced in a study of PD-1 blockade in classical Hodgkin lymphoma. Time point denoted: cycle 4 day 1 (C4D1), after 6 weeks of nivolumab. There was relapse after autologous stem cell transplantation in every patient, and there was variation in brentuximab vedotin exposure. From thawed PBMCs, CD8+ T cells were isolated by magnetic negative selection. Method: immunoSEQ multiplex PCR; TCRdb's copy keeps in-frame clones and lacks some. Altogether thousands of clones are present, around 72% being singletons, with the ten largest covering about 35%. Sample: CD8+ T cells from blood, taken before the fourth cycle of nivolumab. The source of these receptors is a human donor with classical Hodgkin lymphoma.

This chain links TRBV21-1 with TRBJ2-1; the DNA was not used to check the table's D call, TRBD1. TRBV21-1 is designated a pseudogene. CDR3 length: 14 residues. In nucleotides, the CDR3 is TGTGCCAGCAGACAGGTTTACTCCTACAATGAGCAGTTCTTC. This encodes CASRQVYSYNEQFF.

The chain uses TRBV27 and TRBJ2-2; a possible D gene is TRBD2 (6 bases). Between the trimmed V and J ends, which lost 1 base and 4 bases, there was a span of 7 bases. The V gene's germline CDR1 is MNHEY and CDR2 SMNVEV (reference sequence). The CDR3 extends over 14 amino acids. In DNA form, the CDR3 reads TGTGCCAGCAGTTTATTCGGGGGCACCGGGGAGCTGTTTTTT. The encoded protein is CASSLFGGTGELFF.

The CDR3 protein is CASSQERIGTKPYNEQFF. The CDR3 DNA is TGCGCCAGCAGCCAAGAACGGATCGGGACAAAACCCTACAATGAGCAGTTCTTC. V and J are TRBV4-3 and TRBJ2-1, with D possibly matching TRBD1 (6 bases). Germline lookup yields CDR1 LGHNA and CDR2 YSLEER. The CDR3 has 18 residues. Trimming cost V 0 bases and J 2 bases, with 17 bases left between them.

This clone has just a few counts. The gene calls are TRBV21-1 and TRBJ1-1. TRBV21-1 is termed a pseudogene. The CDR3 covers 13 residues. DNA of the CDR3: TGTGCCAGCAGCGTACGGACCGGGACTGAAGCTTTCTTT. Its protein is CASSVRTGTEAFF.

This clone showed up just a few times. Germline is not matched at one junction end, which may reflect a read error. The chain couples TRBV15 to TRBJ1-4; no clear D. This CDR3 spans 11 amino acids. Germline CDR1 and CDR2: LNHNV and YYDKDF (reference sequence). The CDR3 region has the DNA TGTGCCACCAGCAGAGAGAGCCCAACTGTTTTT. Encoded protein: CATSRESPTVF.

The J gene is TRBJ1-4, the V gene TRBV9; 8 positions agree with TRBD1. The CDR3 totals 15 residues. Trimming removed 0 bases from V and 5 bases from J; junction bases left unmatched: 3. Per the germline V gene, CDR1 is SGDLS and CDR2 is YYNGEE. Here the CDR3 reads CASSVENRGNEKLFF. CDR3 coding DNA: TGTGCCAGCAGCGTAGAAAACAGGGGGAATGAAAAACTGTTTTTT. The variable domain in full, completed from reference TRBV9 and TRBJ1-4, reads DSGVTQTPKHLITATGQRVTLRCSPRSGDLSVYWYQQSLDQGLQFLIQYYNGEERAKGNILERFSAQQFPDLHSELNLSSLELGDSALYFCASSVENRGNEKLFFGSGTQLSVL.

The chain employs TRBV13 and TRBJ2-3; possibly TRBD1 or TRBD2 for D (5 bases each). The CDR3 loop spans 17 amino acids. Germline V gene lookup returns CDR1 PRHDT and CDR2 FYEKMQ (reference sequence). Trimming cost V 5 bases and J 0 bases, with 18 bases left between them. The CDR3 loop reads CASSHSPWGSSTDTQYF. The CDR3 DNA reads TGTGCCAGCAGCCACAGTCCATGGGGGTCTAGCACAGATACGCAGTATTTT.

The rearrangement joins TRBV4-2 to TRBJ1-2; TRBD1 might be the D (5 bases). V lost 0 bases to trimming and J lost 4 bases, with 12 bases between them. There are 15 residues in the CDR3. The germline CDR1 and CDR2 sequences are LGHNA and YNFKEQ. CDR3 sequence reads: CASSQERDSGYGYTF. The CDR3 region has the DNA TGTGCCAGCAGCCAAGAAAGAGACAGTGGCTATGGCTACACCTTC.

The rearrangement links TRBV5-6 to TRBJ2-5, with D perhaps TRBD1 or TRBD2 (5 bases each). CDR3 length equals 13 residues. The germline CDR1 and CDR2 sequences are SGHDT and YYEEEE. V was cut by 6 bases and J by 4 bases, with 13 bases left in between. In DNA, the CDR3 is TGTGCCAGCACCGCCGGGACCGCAGAGACCCAGTACTTC. This codes for CASTAGTAETQYF.

V gene TRBV19 combines with J gene TRBJ1-2, with a possible D match to TRBD1 (6 bases). V was cut by 9 bases and J by 3 bases, with 17 bases left in between. In germline, CDR1 is LNHDA, CDR2 SQIVND (reference sequence). The CDR3 runs 14 residues. CDR3 bases: TGTGCCAGCCACCAGGACAGCTATTACTATGGCTACACCTTC. Translated, it gives CASHQDSYYYGYTF.

This chain joins TRBV5-8 and TRBJ2-5; TRBD2 might be the D (5 bases). Germline-derived CDR1 and CDR2 are SGHTS and YDEGEE. V dropped 3 bases and J dropped 5 bases, with 23 bases sitting between them. This CDR3 region has 17 residues. The CDR3 loop is CASSSGATSGRKETQYF. In DNA, the CDR3 is TGTGCCAGCAGCTCCGGAGCTACCTCGGGAAGGAAGGAGACCCAGTACTTC.

This clone was seen just once. The chain joins TRBV27 to TRBJ2-2; D assignment may be TRBD1 or TRBD2 (5 bases each). This CDR3 comprises 17 residues. CDR1 and CDR2 (germline): MNHEY, SMNVEV (reference sequence). Trimming cost V 5 bases and J 0 bases, with 16 bases left between them. Written as DNA, the CDR3 is TGTGCCAGCAGTCATGTTTTTGGGGGTGCGAACACCGGGGAGCTGTTTTTT. Translated: CASSHVFGGANTGELFF.

This chain links TRBV6-5 with TRBJ1-1; D remains unclear. This CDR3 comprises 14 residues. Trimming took off 7 bases at V and 6 bases at J, with 18 bases between the two ends. Germline V gene lookup returns CDR1 MNHEY and CDR2 SVGAGI. In nucleotides, the CDR3 is TGTGCCAGCACCCCGTGGACGTTCGAGCCTGAAGCTTTCTTT. This gives the protein CASTPWTFEPEAFF.

The chain carries TRBV5-4 and TRBJ2-3, with D perhaps matching TRBD1 or TRBD2 (5 bases each). Trimming removed 7 bases from V and 0 bases from J, with 27 bases in between. CDR1 is SGHNT, CDR2 YYREEE, per germline (reference sequence). This CDR3 spans 19 amino acids. The CDR3 loop is CASASPLGTPFTSTDTQYF. The CDR3 region has the DNA TGTGCCAGCGCCTCCCCTCTAGGGACCCCCTTTACTAGCACAGATACGCAGTATTTT.

The V and J genes are TRBV15 and TRBJ1-2, with D perhaps matching TRBD1 (5 bases). CDR3 size: 15 residues. V was trimmed by 5 bases and J by 0 bases, leaving 13 bases between them. Germline-derived CDR1 and CDR2 are LNHNV and YYDKDF (reference sequence). The CDR3 DNA is TGTGCCACCAGCGGGGGACGGAGAGCTAACTATGGCTACACCTTC. Its protein product is CATSGGRRANYGYTF.

This clone was found a few times. The rearrangement joins TRBV27 to TRBJ1-6; TRBD1 aligns across 8 bases. Germline trimming cut 7 bases from V and 13 bases from J; bases unmatched to any gene: 12. Germline V gene lookup returns CDR1 MNHEY and CDR2 SMNVEV (reference sequence). This CDR3 region has 14 residues. The CDR3 here is CASTGGQGNIPLHF. The CDR3 DNA reads TGTGCCAGCACAGGTGGACAGGGTAACATCCCCCTCCACTTT.

This chain links TRBV5-5 with TRBJ2-7, with a tentative D call TRBD1 (6 bases). Germline V gene sequence: CDR1 SGHKS, CDR2 YYEKEE (reference sequence). The CDR3 spans 14 residues. Trimming shortened V by 4 bases and J by 6 bases, and 17 bases separated the two germline ends. The CDR3 sequence: CASSPNPGQREQYV. In DNA form, the CDR3 reads TGTGCCAGCAGCCCGAACCCGGGACAACGCGAGCAGTACGTC.

This chain uses TRBV5-8 with TRBJ2-7; possibly TRBD1 or TRBD2 for D (6 bases each). Trimming removed 0 bases at V and 2 bases at J, with 18 bases between. Germline assignment: CDR1 SGHTS and CDR2 YDEGEE. CDR3 length: 17 amino acids. CDR3 protein: CASSLAEGDTGPYEQYF. Here the CDR3 DNA reads TGTGCCAGCAGCTTGGCGGAGGGGGACACGGGTCCCTACGAGCAGTACTTC.

This clone is classed as large. The CDR3 loop reads CSVEDLGLAGGPYNEQFF. In nucleotides, the CDR3 is TGCAGCGTTGAAGACTTAGGGCTAGCGGGAGGGCCCTACAATGAGCAGTTCTTC. The chain couples TRBV29-1 to TRBJ2-1; 12 nucleotides agree with TRBD2. The CDR3 extends over 18 amino acids. Germline lookup yields CDR1 SQVTM and CDR2 ANQGSEA. Trimming took 0 bases from V and 2 from J; bases not matched to a gene: 8.

The chain recombines TRBV28 with TRBJ2-1, with 8 bases that match TRBD1. J lost 7 bases, V lost 8 bases, and 10 bases had no gene match. The V gene's germline CDR1 is MDHEN and CDR2 SYDVKM. The CDR3 is made up of 14 amino acids. DNA of the CDR3: TGTGCCAGCCGCCGCCGGACAGGGTGGAATGAGCAGTTCTTC. This gives the protein CASRRRTGWNEQFF.

V is TRBV6-6 and J is TRBJ1-2; D remains ambiguous. Germline CDR1 reads MNHNY; CDR2 reads SVGAGI (reference sequence). Trimming left V 0 bases short and J 2 bases short, with 13 bases between. The CDR3 sequence is 16 residues long. DNA for the CDR3: TGTGCCAGCAGTTACTCTTTTCCCGAGGACAACTATGGCTACACCTTC. This gives the protein CASSYSFPEDNYGYTF.

The chain recombines TRBV6-1 with TRBJ1-2, with a possible D match to TRBD1 (6 bases). The CDR3 is made up of 12 amino acids. Trimming pared 7 bases from V and 4 bases from J, leaving 10 bases between. CDR1 is MNHNS and CDR2 is SASEGT in the germline V gene. The CDR3 DNA follows: TGTGCCAGCACTTCGGACAGCTATGGCTACACCTTC. Amino acids: CASTSDSYGYTF.

This clone came up a few times. The chain has TRBV4-1 and TRBJ2-7; D is possibly TRBD1 (5 bases). This CDR3 is built from 16 residues. Germline CDR1 MGHRA, CDR2 YSYEKL. The V and J ends lost 0 bases and 3 bases respectively, with 15 bases between them. CDR3 nucleotides: TGCGCCAGCAGCCAAGAAACAGGATCACCTGTCTACGAGCAGTACTTC. Its protein is CASSQETGSPVYEQYF.

The sample holds one count of this clone. J is TRBJ1-1 and V is TRBV5-1, with unresolved D. Trimming pared 0 bases from V and 1 base from J, leaving 10 bases between. The germline V gene has CDR1 SGHRS and CDR2 YFSETQ. The CDR3 is 15 residues long. The CDR3, as DNA: TGCGCCAGCAGCTTGGCCCTCTGGCGGAACACTGAAGCTTTCTTT. Its protein is CASSLALWRNTEAFF.